This T cell receptor (beta chain) was sequenced for a study of T cells in Graves' hyperthyroidism and ophthalmopathy (dated by TCRdb to between 2018 and 2021). Regarding the research as a whole: Peripheral blood samples were taken at the time of initial diagnosis, prior to any treatment. After sampling, hyperthyroidism patients received methimazole starting at 30 mg daily, and ophthalmopathy patients received high-dose intravenous methylprednisolone. TCR V-J signatures able to tell the groups apart were searched for in a discovery cohort of 90 to 100 patients, of whom fewer than 45 had Graves' ophthalmopathy and roughly 57 had stable Graves' hyperthyroidism. The approximately 100 discovery patients were randomly divided into training and test sets at a 7:3 ratio. According to the paper, TCR Vbeta CDR3 sequencing was carried out on around 140 peripheral blood samples, which came from about 45 ophthalmopathy, around 74 hyperthyroidism and roughly 17 progressor patients. Thyroid tissue and blood T-cell repertoires from six Graves' hyperthyroidism patients were also compared in the study. Whether ophthalmopathy could be predicted prospectively was tested in an independent validation cohort made up of 18 to 20 hyperthyroidism patients plus 17 patients who later progressed to ophthalmopathy.

What the research found in general, with its limitations: In validation, the model predicted progression to ophthalmopathy a median of roughly 6.5 months before onset, with about 71% sensitivity and 72.22% specificity. A 13 V-J signature model separated ophthalmopathy from stable hyperthyroidism, with nearly 90% sensitivity and approximately 81% specificity in cross-validation and 80%/75% in testing. Most expanded thyroid clonotypes (frequency above 0.001) were also detected in blood, a finding suggesting that blood repertoires may reflect thyroid immune responses. Sample size was not statistically predetermined, and investigators were not blinded to group allocation.

This clonotype occurred a few times. Its antigen has not been determined. Within one base of it there is no much larger clone, and no base qualities were kept. TCR beta CDR3 regions were amplified from RNA transcripts. The TCR CDR3 was subjected to a first round of RT-PCR using the HTBI primer set and the Qiagen OneStep RT-PCR kit. A second multiplex PCR round built the libraries, followed by size selection and purification. Sequencing of the libraries was done on an Illumina HiSeq2000 using paired-end 100 bp reads. In the paper's pipeline: SOAPnuke was used to process the raw data, with reads discarded if the reads contained adapters or uncalled bases, had a mean Phred below 15, or lacked an exact constant-primer or identifier match. High-quality paired reads were merged using COPE v1.2.5, and each unique nucleotide sequence was defined as a clonotype. MiTCR v1.1 was used to align clonotypes to the IMGT TRBV, TRBD and TRBJ reference segments. Only V-J combinations with frequency above 0.0001, covering about 99% of repertoires, were analysed. The TCS score was defined as the ratio of F50 (clonal expansion) to E x V (chaos), calculated using BLOSUM62-based TCRdist between CDR3 peptides within each V-J. Welch's t-statistics and random forest reduced 500 to 550 V-J features to fewer than 15, which were used in a naive Bayes classifier (R e1071). TCRdb itself trimmed the public reads at Q25 with fastp, ran MiXCR and retained productive beta chains. Each entry merges the rows of one CDR3 protein and shows their most common DNA and genes. In this record, the V and J calls reflect TCRdb's handling and not the investigators' own analysis. The sample table holds about 480,000 distinct CDR3 sequences, of which around 14% were seen once. Of the sample, about 17% falls within the top ten clones.

Taken from the germline V gene (reference sequence), the CDR1 and CDR2 loops are LNHDA and SQIVND. Its CDR3 holds 15 amino acids, cysteine through phenylalanine. Only the CDR3 region is kept as DNA, spanning 45 bases read in frame from base 1. V is shortened by 7 bases, J by 4 bases, and the region joining them spans 17 bases. A patient counted as having stable Graves' hyperthyroidism if no progression to ophthalmopathy occurred over 18 months of follow-up. Hyperthyroidism patients were newly diagnosed, had a disease duration of under 2 months, and were aged 18 to 65 years. Any patient with an uncontrolled infection, another autoimmune disease, pregnancy or lactation was excluded. Diagnoses were established on the basis of clinical symptoms, serum thyroxine and TRAb, thyroid ultrasound, and orbital computed tomography. PBMCs were isolated from approximately 10 ml of fresh peripheral blood by Ficoll-Paque density gradient centrifugation. Total RNA was extracted using Trizol reagent, and RNA quality was assessed on an Agilent 2100 Bioanalyzer.

The origin of this receptor is a young woman with Graves' hyperthyroidism. The V and J segments used are TRBV19 and TRBJ2-1, with no confidently assigned D gene. The sequencing sample was made of blood. The sequenced DNA is TGTGCCAGTAAAAGGAGTCTTGGGGTTTACAATGAGCAGTTCTTC. The resulting protein is CASKRSLGVYNEQFF.